This TCR beta chain was obtained from a study of regulatory T cells in long-lasting Graves disease. As for time point: newly diagnosed GD, antithyroid drugs for less than 3 months. Scientists built the TCR library using RNA that was extracted from PBMCs. V was pared by 0 bases and J by 5 bases, with 11 bases of the junction left unmatched. The CDR3 extends over 18 amino acids. Germline V lookup: CDR1 MNHEY, CDR2 SVGEGT. Through Arm-PCR of CDR3 regions and iRepertoire HTBI primers, TCR beta libraries were built. TCRdb called the multiplex PCR reads again in MiXCR, with one record for every CDR3 protein. Seen here are over 500,000 distinct CDR3 sequences, around 15% observed once, and the top ten hold about 12%. The same data also contributed to another study, on T cells in Graves' hyperthyroidism and ophthalmopathy. That study adds: Blood also showed most of the thyroid clonotypes that were expanded above 0.001.

V and J are TRBV6-2 or TRBV6-3 and TRBJ2-1; 9 bases align to TRBD1. The sample consisted of peripheral blood mononuclear cells (PBMCs), taken at new diagnosis, from a patient treated with antithyroid drugs. This sequence was found in a man aged 18-30 years with Graves disease. The CDR3: CASSYSRPGQGWDNEQFF. CDR3 sequence (DNA): TGTGCCAGCAGTTACTCGCGTCCAGGACAGGGGTGGGACAATGAGCAGTTCTTC.